In this sample, the clone carrying this T cell receptor (beta chain) turned up many times. Arm-PCR of CDR3 regions with iRepertoire HTBI primers generated TCR beta libraries. TCRdb independently ran MiXCR on the multiplex PCR reads; one entry per CDR3 protein. The profile shows around 450,000 distinct CDR3 sequences, under 25% of them singletons. Described time point: persistent/refractory GD, antithyroid drugs over 5 years with positive TRAb. TCR sequences were obtained from RNA taken from PBMCs. This specimen comes from a study of regulatory T cells in long-lasting Graves disease. The receptor comes from a female donor with Graves disease. The sequencing used peripheral blood mononuclear cells (PBMCs), collected when the disease was refractory, from a patient treated with antithyroid drugs.

The CDR3 reads CASTKGQGTEAFF. The CDR3 region has the DNA TGTGCCAGCACCAAAGGGCAGGGCACTGAAGCTTTCTTT. This rearrangement joins TRBV7-2 to TRBJ1-1; possible D gene TRBD1, 5 bases. The CDR3 runs to 13 residues. Germline CDR1 reads SGHTA; CDR2 reads FQGNSA. V was pared by 7 bases and J by 4 bases, with 13 bases between.